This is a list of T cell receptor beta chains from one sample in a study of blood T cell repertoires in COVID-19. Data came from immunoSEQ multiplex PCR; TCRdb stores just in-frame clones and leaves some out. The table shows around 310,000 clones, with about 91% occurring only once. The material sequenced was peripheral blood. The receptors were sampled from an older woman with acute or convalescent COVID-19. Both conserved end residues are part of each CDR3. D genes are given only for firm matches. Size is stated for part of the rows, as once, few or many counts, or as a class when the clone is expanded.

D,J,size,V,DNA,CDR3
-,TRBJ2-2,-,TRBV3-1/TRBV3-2,TGTGCCAGCAGCCCACTCGCGAACACCGGGGAGCTGTTTTTT,CASSPLANTGELFF
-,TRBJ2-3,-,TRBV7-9,TGTGCCAGCAGCCCAGCATCAGGGGAGAGAGATACGCAGTATTTT,CASSPASGERDTQYF
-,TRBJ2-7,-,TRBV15,TGTGCCACCAGCAGAGATCGAGCCGGTATCTACGAGCAGTACTTC,CATSRDRAGIYEQYF
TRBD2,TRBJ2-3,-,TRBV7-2,TGTGCCAGCAGCTCCCTATTGACTAGCCGGGTTTCCACAGATACGCAGTATTTT,CASSSLLTSRVSTDTQYF
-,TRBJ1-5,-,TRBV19,TGTGCCAGTAGTATTGAGGAAGGGGTGAGCAATCAGCCCCAGCATTTT,CASSIEEGVSNQPQHF
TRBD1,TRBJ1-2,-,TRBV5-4,TGTGCCAGCAGCTTGGGGGACAGCAGTTCCTATGGCTACACCTTC,CASSLGDSSSYGYTF
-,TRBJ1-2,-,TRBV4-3,TGCGCCAGCAGCCAAGATTGGGGCCACGAGGCCAATGGCTACACCTTC,CASSQDWGHEANGYTF
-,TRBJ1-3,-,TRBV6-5,TGTGCCAGCAGCTCCGGGAGTCAGGGCAGAAACACCATATATTTT,CASSSGSQGRNTIYF
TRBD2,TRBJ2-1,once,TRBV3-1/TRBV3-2,TGTGCCAGCAGCCTCGGGACTAGCGGTGAGCAGTTCTTC,CASSLGTSGEQFF
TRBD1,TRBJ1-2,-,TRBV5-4,TGTGCCAGCAGCTTCGCCGGGACAGACTATGGCTACACCTTC,CASSFAGTDYGYTF
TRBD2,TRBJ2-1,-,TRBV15,TGTGCCACCAGCAGAGAGATTAGCGGGGACAATGAGCAGTTCTTC,CATSREISGDNEQFF
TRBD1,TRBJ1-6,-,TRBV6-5,TGTGCCAGCAGTCCCGCGACAGGGTATAATTCACCCCTCCACTTT,CASSPATGYNSPLHF
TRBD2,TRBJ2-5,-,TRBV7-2,TGTGCCAGCAGCGCTTCTAGCGGGGGGGGTGAGACCCAGTACTTC,CASSASSGGGETQYF
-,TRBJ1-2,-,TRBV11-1,TGTGCCAGCAGCCTTGCTGACAGCTATGGCTACACCTTC,CASSLADSYGYTF
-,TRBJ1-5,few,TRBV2,TGTGCCAGCAGTGAATACCCCACAGCCCTCCTAGGGGGCAATCAGCCCCAGCATTTT,CASSEYPTALLGGNQPQHF
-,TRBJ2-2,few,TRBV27,TGTGCCAGCGCCTTGGGAAGCGGTAACACGCGGGAGCTGTTTTTT,CASALGSGNTRELFF